This TCR beta chain was sequenced in a study of neurological immune-mediated disorders. Whole-study findings and limits: Across subjects, expanded clones had no CDR3 amino acid sequences in common, pointing to private repertoires in all groups.

Ten or more counts support this clonotype. Its specificity is not known. The CDR3 sequence is 13 residues long. With 2 bases removed from V and 4 bases from J, the gap between germline ends came to 9 bases. CDR1 is SGHDT, CDR2 YYEEEE, per germline. From the 5' RACE reads, TCRdb called clonotypes with MiXCR, one entry per CDR3 protein. Seen here are about 33,000 distinct CDR3 sequences, approximately 1.5% observed once, and the top ten hold approximately 8.7%. Unsorted libraries were derived from 2 million PBMCs stored at -80 C. The sample was PBMCs. This chain links TRBV5-6 with TRBJ1-1; tentatively, D is TRBD1 (5 bases). This clonotype originated in a woman under 40 with multiple sclerosis. The CDR3 reads CASSFPGLTEAFF. In DNA form, the CDR3 reads TGTGCCAGCAGCTTCCCGGGGCTCACTGAAGCTTTCTTT.